This T cell receptor (beta chain) was sequenced during a study of kidney transplant recipient with SARS-CoV-2 infection. As regards this clonotype: A much bigger clone sits one base away, suggesting this may be a read error.

Each CDR3 protein is one row after TCRdb ran MiXCR on the reads. Of 200,000 to 300,000 distinct CDR3 sequences listed, about 28% are singletons. The CDR3 is 18 amino acids. Germline V CDR1 and CDR2: LGHDT, YNNKEL (reference sequence). This chain uses TRBV3-1 with TRBJ2-2; a weak D match, TRBD2 (6 bases). This receptor was obtained from a male patient in his thirties who had COVID-19 and was a kidney transplant recipient. Some T cells may be graft donor cells. The sample was a blood sample, taken at baseline and on day 111 from a kidney transplant recipient. The CDR3 DNA sequence: TGTGCCAGCAGCTGGTGTGATCCCATTTCAGGCTTGACCGGGGGGCTGTTTTTT. Protein product: CASSWCDPISGLTGGLFF.